A single sample gave rise to the 23 T cell receptor beta chains below, sequenced in a study of molecular identifiers for immune sequencing clone quantification. TCRdb re-called the PCR reads with MiXCR, one entry per CDR3 protein. The sample has about 510,000 distinct CDR3 sequences, over 20% seen once. Sequencing was done on a sample of naive CD8+ T cells from blood, with Jurkat cell RNA spiked in. Documented subset: FACS-sorted CD8+CD4-CCR7+CD45RA+ naive T cells. Receptors were obtained from a human donor in good health. Some libraries in this study had Jurkat cell RNA spiked in.

Details on this clonotype: A read error may account for a junction end that differs from germline. The chain couples TRBV7-7 to TRBJ2-5, with D hard to call. The CDR3 is 13 amino acids. Germline V gene sequence: CDR1 SSHAT, CDR2 FNYEAQ (reference sequence). The CDR3 sequence is CASSTHPQETQYF. The CDR3 bases are TGTGCTAGCAGCACACACCCTCAAGAGACCCAGTACTTC.

The chain combines TRBV20-1 with TRBJ2-3; perhaps TRBD2 as D (5 bases). This CDR3 comprises 13 residues. The germline CDR1 and CDR2 sequences are DFQATT and SNEGSKA (reference sequence). Trimming pared 3 bases from V and 8 bases from J, leaving 15 bases between. The DNA of the CDR3 is TGCAGTGCTAGGAGAGGGCGATCCGTTACGCAGTATTTT. Protein sequence: CSARRGRSVTQYF.

This clonotype was recorded many times. The rearrangement links TRBV28 to TRBJ2-7, with 7 nucleotides matching TRBD1. J was trimmed by 3 bases and V by 6 bases; bases with no gene match: 5. This CDR3 region has 13 residues. Germline V gives CDR1 MDHEN, CDR2 SYDVKM. The CDR3 here is CASRSTGDYEQYF. The CDR3 DNA sequence: TGTGCCAGCAGATCAACAGGGGACTACGAGCAGTACTTC.

This clonotype was seen many times. The genes are TRBV7-2 and TRBJ2-1; weak D call: TRBD2 (6 bases). The germline V gene encodes CDR1 SGHTA and CDR2 FQGNSA. Trimming removed 1 base from V and 0 bases from J, with 13 bases in between. This CDR3 is 17 amino acids long. The CDR3 DNA follows: TGTGCCAGCAGCTTAGTCCGCGGGACCAGCTCCTACAATGAGCAGTTCTTC. Protein product: CASSLVRGTSSYNEQFF.

This clonotype turned up a few times. The rearrangement uses TRBV29-1 and TRBJ2-7; 8 positions match TRBD1. This CDR3 comprises 13 residues. V lost 6 bases, J lost 1 base, and 5 bases stayed unmatched. Germline CDR1 is SQVTM and CDR2 is ANQGSEA. CDR3 in DNA: TGCAGCGTCCTTGACAGGGGATCCTACGAGCAGTACTTC. Translation: CSVLDRGSYEQYF.

In DNA, the CDR3 is TGCGCCAGCAGCCAAGATCGGTGGAGGGCAGTTAATTCACCCCTCCACTTT. It encodes CASSQDRWRAVNSPLHF. The chain links TRBV4-3 to TRBJ1-6; D uncertain. This CDR3 comprises 17 residues. The V end was cut by 0 bases, the J end by 6 bases, with 15 bases between. The germline CDR1 and CDR2 sequences are LGHNA and YSLEER.

This clonotype was detected ten times or more. The J gene is TRBJ2-7, the V gene TRBV4-1; TRBD2 agrees at 9 bases. The CDR3 totals 16 residues. The ends lost 8 bases at V and 9 bases at J; junction bases unmatched: 20. Germline assignment: CDR1 MGHRA and CDR2 YSYEKL. The DNA for the CDR3 is TGCGCCAGCCGGGGGGGATTCGGCGGAGAACTAGCGGGGCAGTACTTC. This codes for CASRGGFGGELAGQYF.

In this sample, this clonotype turned up many times. The chain combines TRBV28 with TRBJ1-1; no clear D gene. This CDR3 has 13 residues. Germline V gene lookup returns CDR1 MDHEN and CDR2 SYDVKM. V dropped 4 bases and J dropped 3 bases, with 9 bases sitting between them. Here the CDR3 reads CASSSPGYTEAFF. Written as DNA, the CDR3 is TGTGCCAGCAGTTCCCCAGGTTACACTGAAGCTTTCTTT.

There are a few counts of this clonotype. The genes are TRBV6-2 or TRBV6-3 and TRBJ2-7, with D tentatively TRBD1 (5 bases). CDR1 and CDR2 (germline): MNHEY, SVGEGT. The V end lost 5 bases, the J end lost 4 bases, and 15 bases lay between the germline ends. The CDR3 totals 14 residues. CDR3 DNA sequence: TGTGCCAGCAGTCTCAGGGCAGGCAATTACGAGCAGTACTTC. This translates into CASSLRAGNYEQYF.

In nucleotides, the CDR3 is TGCGCCAGCAGCCCCGGGACGTCCACCGGGGAGCTGTTTTTT. This encodes CASSPGTSTGELFF. The chain recombines TRBV4-3 with TRBJ2-2, with D possibly being TRBD1 or TRBD2 (5 bases each). This CDR3 comprises 14 residues. V dropped 4 bases and J dropped 4 bases, with 10 bases sitting between them. Germline-derived CDR1 and CDR2 are LGHNA and YSLEER.

This clonotype was found many times. The J gene is TRBJ1-5, the V gene TRBV20-1, with 7 bases fitting TRBD1. V trimming: 6 bases; J trimming: 6 bases; junction bases outside the gene matches: 8. This CDR3 region has 13 residues. From germline, CDR1 is DFQATT and CDR2 SNEGSKA (reference sequence). As DNA, the CDR3 is TGCAGTGCCTTGACAGGGCTGGCTCAGCCCCAGCATTTT. Translating gives CSALTGLAQPQHF.

The rearrangement joins TRBV12-3 or TRBV12-4 to TRBJ1-1; tentative D call: TRBD1 (5 bases). The V and J ends lost 1 base and 4 bases respectively, with 10 bases between them. This CDR3 is built from 14 residues. The CDR3 bases are TGTGCCAGCAGTTTAGGGGGACTGAGCACTGAAGCTTTCTTT. Its protein is CASSLGGLSTEAFF.

This clonotype was seen many times. This chain joins TRBV3-1 and TRBJ1-2, with 7 bases lining up with TRBD1. J was trimmed by 4 bases and V by 4 bases; bases with no gene match: 3. The CDR3 is 13 amino acids. Germline CDR1 reads LGHDT; CDR2 reads YNNKEL (reference sequence). CDR3 residues: CASSPGQFYGYTF. DNA for the CDR3: TGTGCCAGCAGCCCGGGACAGTTCTATGGCTACACCTTC.

V usage is TRBV15 and J usage is TRBJ1-5; the D is unclear. The ends were cut back, 0 bases at V and 4 bases at J, with 4 bases in the middle. The CDR3 length is 13 residues. Germline loops: CDR1 LNHNV, CDR2 YYDKDF (reference sequence). This CDR3 is CATSRDLNQPQHF. The CDR3 bases are TGTGCCACCAGCAGAGATCTGAATCAGCCCCAGCATTTT.

In regard to this clonotype: One base away lies a much larger clone, so this may be a sequencing read error. V is TRBV9 and J is TRBJ2-3; D is unclear. The CDR3 loop spans 13 amino acids. CDR1 is SGDLS, CDR2 YYNGEE, per germline. CDR3 residues: CTSSVESTDTQYF. As DNA, the CDR3 is TGTACCAGCAGCGTAGAGAGCACAGATACGCAGTATTTT.

Note on this clonotype: Given a much more abundant clone one base away, this may be a read error. This rearrangement joins TRBV11-2 to TRBJ2-7; D gene unclear. Germline V gives CDR1 SGHAT, CDR2 FQNNGV. The CDR3 covers 14 residues. The chain's CDR3 is CAGSSTLATYEQYF. Written as DNA, the CDR3 is TGTGCCGGCAGCTCGACCTTAGCCACCTACGAGCAGTACTTC.

This clonotype was observed at least ten times. This chain joins TRBV7-3 and TRBJ2-2; no clear D. This CDR3 has 14 residues. Germline loops: CDR1 SGHTA, CDR2 FQGTGA. The V end was cut by 4 bases, the J end by 1 base, with 7 bases between. CDR3 DNA: TGTGCCAGCAGCTACCGAGGGAACACCGGGGAGCTGTTTTTT. This encodes CASSYRGNTGELFF. The whole variable domain, filled in from reference TRBV7-3 and TRBJ2-2, reads GAGVSQTPSNKVTEKGKYVELRCDPISGHTALYWYRQSLGQGPEFLIYFQGTGAADDSGLPNDRFFAVRPEGSVSTLKIQRTERGDSAVYLCASSYRGNTGELFFGEGSRLTVL.

This chain joins TRBV19 and TRBJ2-7; a possible D gene is TRBD2 (6 bases). Germline V gene data show CDR1 as LNHDA and CDR2 as SQIVND (reference sequence). The CDR3 loop spans 15 amino acids. The V and J ends lost 1 base and 4 bases respectively, with 14 bases between them. The CDR3 here is CASSIGGGSLYEQYF. CDR3 nucleotides: TGTGCCAGTAGTATAGGAGGAGGGTCTTTATACGAGCAGTACTTC.

This clonotype was detected ten times or more. V gene TRBV30 combines with J gene TRBJ2-7, with D tentatively TRBD2 (6 bases). Germline lookup yields CDR1 GTSNPN and CDR2 SVGIG (reference sequence). Trimming stripped 2 bases from V and 4 bases from J, with 9 bases between. CDR3 length: 12 residues. CDR3: CAWSTGGYEQYF. CDR3 sequence (DNA): TGTGCCTGGAGTACCGGGGGATACGAGCAGTACTTC.

A note on this clonotype: A read error may explain this, as a much larger clone is one base away. The conserved closing phenylalanine or tryptophan is absent in this CDR3, likely reflecting a read error. The chain carries TRBV14 and TRBJ2-2; TRBD1 matches at 9 bases. After removal of 0 bases from V and 1 base from J, the junction contained 9 bases not matched to a gene. The CDR3 totals 19 residues. CDR1 and CDR2 (germline): SGHDN, FVKESK. The CDR3 sequence: CASSQDWVRTGENTGELFS. CDR3 coding DNA: TGTGCCAGCAGCCAAGATTGGGTGAGGACAGGGGAGAACACCGGGGAGCTGTTTTCT.

Points on this clonotype: This may stem from a read error, because a much larger clone lies one nucleotide away. The conserved final phenylalanine or tryptophan is absent from the CDR3, which likely points to a read error. The J gene is TRBJ1-4, the V gene TRBV4-3, with 10 bases identical to TRBD1. Germline V gene sequence: CDR1 LGHNA, CDR2 YSLEER. V lost 0 bases, J lost 7 bases, and 2 bases stayed unmatched. CDR3 size: 15 residues. The CDR3 loop is CASSQDGTGVEKLFL. The CDR3, as DNA: TGCGCCAGCAGCCAAGATGGGACAGGGGTTGAAAAACTGTTTCTT.

There are many counts of this clonotype. The chain combines TRBV7-9 with TRBJ2-7; 10 bases fit TRBD1. The CDR3 is 16 amino acids. Germline V gives CDR1 SEHNR, CDR2 FQNEAQ (reference sequence). V was pared by 4 bases and J by 4 bases, with 10 bases of the junction left unmatched. Here the CDR3 reads CASSYAGTGDWYEQYF. The CDR3 nucleotides read TGTGCCAGCAGCTACGCCGGGACAGGGGACTGGTACGAGCAGTACTTC. Full variable domain (remainder filled in from reference TRBV7-9 and TRBJ2-7): DTGVSQNPRHKITKRGQNVTFRCDPISEHNRLYWYRQTLGQGPEFLTYFQNEAQLEKSRLLSDRFSAERPKGSFSTLEIQRTEQGDSAMYLCASSYAGTGDWYEQYFGPGTRLTVT.

This chain uses TRBV12-3 or TRBV12-4 with TRBJ2-2, with 11 positions matching TRBD1. V lost 4 bases and J lost 3; bases outside the gene matches: 1. The CDR3 has 15 amino acids. The DNA for the CDR3 is TGTGCCAGCAGTTCGGGACAGGGGGACACCGGGGAGCTGTTTTTT. Protein product: CASSSGQGDTGELFF.